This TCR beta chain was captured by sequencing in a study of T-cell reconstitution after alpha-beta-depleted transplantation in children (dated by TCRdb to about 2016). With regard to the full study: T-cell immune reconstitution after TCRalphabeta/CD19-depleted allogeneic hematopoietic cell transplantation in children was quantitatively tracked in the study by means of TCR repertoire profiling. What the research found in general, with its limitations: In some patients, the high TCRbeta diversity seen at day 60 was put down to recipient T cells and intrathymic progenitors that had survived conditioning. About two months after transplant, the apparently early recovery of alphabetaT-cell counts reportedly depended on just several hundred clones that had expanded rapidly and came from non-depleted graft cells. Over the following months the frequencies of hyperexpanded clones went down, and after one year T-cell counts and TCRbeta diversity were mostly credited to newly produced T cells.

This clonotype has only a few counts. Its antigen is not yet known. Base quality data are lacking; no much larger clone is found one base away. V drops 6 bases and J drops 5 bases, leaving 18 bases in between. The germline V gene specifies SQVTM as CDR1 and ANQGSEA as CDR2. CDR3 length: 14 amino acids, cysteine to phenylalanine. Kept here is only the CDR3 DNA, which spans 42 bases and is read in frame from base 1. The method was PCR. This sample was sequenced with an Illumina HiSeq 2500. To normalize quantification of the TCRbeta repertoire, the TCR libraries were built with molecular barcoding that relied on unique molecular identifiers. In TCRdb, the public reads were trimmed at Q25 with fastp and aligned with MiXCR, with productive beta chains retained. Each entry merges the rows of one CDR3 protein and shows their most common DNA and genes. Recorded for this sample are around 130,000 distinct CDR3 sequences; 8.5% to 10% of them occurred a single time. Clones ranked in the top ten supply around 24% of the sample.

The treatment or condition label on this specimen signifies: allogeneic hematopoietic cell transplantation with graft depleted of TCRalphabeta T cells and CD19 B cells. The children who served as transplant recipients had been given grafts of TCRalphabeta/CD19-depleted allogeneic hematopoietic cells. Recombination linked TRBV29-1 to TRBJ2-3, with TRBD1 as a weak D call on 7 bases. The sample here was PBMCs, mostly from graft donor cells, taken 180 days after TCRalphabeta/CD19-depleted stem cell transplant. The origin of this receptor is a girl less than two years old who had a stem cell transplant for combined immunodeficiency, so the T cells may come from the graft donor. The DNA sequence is TGCAGCGTGGCGCGGGACAGTATTGGAGATACGCAGTATTTT. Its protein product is CSVARDSIGDTQYF.